This TCR beta chain is drawn from a study of blood T cell repertoires in COVID-19. Background on the study: COVID-19 samples collected from the United States, Italy and Spain covered acute and convalescent phases. PBMCs, B-cell-depleted T cells, or T cells provided the cDNA or gDNA that made up the material.

With V trimmed by 3 bases and J by 4 bases, 4 bases remained unmatched. The germline gives CDR1 KGHDR, CDR2 SFDVKD. This CDR3 is 16 amino acids long. In the source study's methods: Reference gene primers were amplified, and this amplification served to estimate nucleated cell counts. TCRdb keeps only in-frame clones here, not all; method: immunoSEQ multiplex PCR. V, J and clone size reflect that table, while D and trimming were determined from the DNA. The sample includes approximately 160,000 clones, around 85% of them seen just once. The V call is TRBV24-1, the J call TRBJ2-3, with 12 bases identical to TRBD2. The source is a man aged 55 to 69 who had recovered from COVID-19. Specimen: peripheral blood. The DNA of the CDR3 is TGTGCCACCAGTGATCCTGGACTAGCGGGGTCAGATACGCAGTATTTT. This gives the protein CATSDPGLAGSDTQYF.